The 24 T cell receptor beta chains below all came from one sample that was sequenced in a study of blood T cells in healthy people across ages. Sample-barcoded 5' priming and a J-beta primer mix drove a second PCR of roughly 7 to 11 cycles. TCRdb called the 5' RACE reads again in MiXCR, with one record for every CDR3 protein. The repertoire has 650,000 to 1,000,000 distinct CDR3 sequences, roughly 35% of them found once; the top ten carry under 15%. Sequencing was done on a sample of blood. The receptors come from a man in his late teens or twenties in good health.

This clonotype has more than one count but fewer than ten. This chain connects TRBV6-5 to TRBJ2-7; weak D call: TRBD2 (5 bases). CDR1 and CDR2 (germline): MNHEY, SVGAGI. V lost 5 bases and J 2 bases, leaving 10 bases between the germline ends. This CDR3 is 13 amino acids long. CDR3: CASSGLNTYEQYF. The CDR3, as DNA: TGTGCCAGCAGTGGACTGAACACCTACGAGCAGTACTTC.

This clonotype was detected many times. The V gene is TRBV5-1, the J gene TRBJ2-1, with D tentatively TRBD1 (5 bases). The CDR3 spans 13 residues. Trimming removed 5 bases from V and 4 bases from J, with 10 bases in between. Germline values: CDR1 SGHRS, CDR2 YFSETQ. CDR3 in amino acids: CASRTEPYNEQFF. CDR3 nucleotide sequence: TGCGCCAGCAGGACAGAACCTTACAATGAGCAGTTCTTC.

A few counts support this clonotype. The V and J genes are TRBV20-1 and TRBJ2-5; 7 nucleotides line up with TRBD1. Germline CDR1 DFQATT, CDR2 SNEGSKA (reference sequence). Unmatched junction bases numbered 9, after V lost 4 bases and J lost 1 base. CDR3 length equals 15 residues. CDR3 DNA: TGCAGTGCTATGACCGGGACAGAGTCCCAAGAGACCCAGTACTTC. This encodes CSAMTGTESQETQYF.

This clonotype was counted between two and nine times. The rearrangement uses TRBV4-2 and TRBJ1-2; D is perhaps TRBD1 (5 bases). V was pared by 7 bases and J by 4 bases, with 19 bases between. CDR1 is LGHNA and CDR2 is YNFKEQ in the germline V gene. CDR3 length: 15 amino acids. Here the CDR3 DNA reads TGTGCCAGCACCGAAAGGAAAGGGAGGGGCTATGGCTACACCTTC. This translates into CASTERKGRGYGYTF.

There are a few counts of this clonotype. The chain joins TRBV19 to TRBJ1-2, with TRBD1 matching 7 bases. There are 15 residues in the CDR3. Germline trimming cut 6 bases from V and 4 bases from J; bases unmatched to any gene: 11. Germline CDR1 reads LNHDA; CDR2 reads SQIVND (reference sequence). CDR3 loop: CASSPGQSSPYGYTF. The CDR3 region has the DNA TGTGCCAGTAGCCCGGGACAGTCCTCCCCCTATGGCTACACCTTC.

This clonotype was detected a few times. The rearrangement joins TRBV29-1 to TRBJ2-1, with TRBD2 matching 8 bases. CDR1 and CDR2 from the germline V gene are SQVTM and ANQGSEA. Trimming at V came to 7 bases and at J to 0 bases, leaving 5 bases not matched to a gene. This CDR3 comprises 14 residues. This chain's CDR3 is CSGSGTSSYNEQFF. The CDR3 DNA sequence: TGCAGCGGTAGCGGGACCAGCTCCTACAATGAGCAGTTCTTC.

The chain combines TRBV12-3 or TRBV12-4 with TRBJ2-7; TRBD2 might be the D (5 bases). V gave up 5 bases and J gave up 0 bases, with 14 bases separating them. The CDR3 has 15 residues. The CDR3 nucleotides read TGTGCCAGCAGTCCCGGGGTTGCAAGCTCCTACGAGCAGTACTTC. Translated: CASSPGVASSYEQYF.

This clonotype occurred a few times. The CDR3 loop is CATLGRSSNQPQHF. The CDR3 DNA sequence: TGTGCCACCTTGGGACGGTCTAGCAATCAGCCCCAGCATTTT. The chain links TRBV6-2 or TRBV6-3 to TRBJ1-5, with D possibly matching TRBD1 (5 bases). V was cut by 10 bases and J by 0 bases, with 13 bases left in between. The germline CDR1 and CDR2 sequences are MNHEY and SVGEGT. This CDR3 contains 14 residues.

Ten or more counts support this clonotype. V and J are TRBV20-1 and TRBJ2-1; TRBD2 aligns across 8 bases. The CDR3 extends over 17 amino acids. Trimming took 1 base from V and 4 from J; bases not matched to a gene: 12. CDR1 is DFQATT, CDR2 SNEGSKA, per germline (reference sequence). The CDR3 coding sequence is TGCAGTGCTAGAGTCGGGAGGGCTTCGAGGGGATACAATGAGCAGTTCTTC. It translates to CSARVGRASRGYNEQFF.

Of note for this clonotype: A much larger clonotype is one base distant, so this may be a read error. V and J are TRBV15 and TRBJ2-3; D unresolved. V was trimmed by 4 bases and J by 4 bases, leaving 15 bases between them. The V gene's germline CDR1 is LNHNV and CDR2 YYDKDF (reference sequence). This CDR3 has 15 amino acids. CDR3 loop: CATSKLRSGADTQYF. In DNA, the CDR3 is TGTGCCACCAGCAAGTTGCGTTCAGGCGCAGATACGCAGTATTTT. Combining the CDR3 with reference TRBV15 and TRBJ2-3 gives the whole variable domain DAMVIQNPRYQVTQFGKPVTLSCSQTLNHNVMYWYQQKSSQAPKLLFHYYDKDFNNEADTPDNFQSRRPNTSFCFLDIRSPGLGDTAMYLCATSKLRSGADTQYFGPGTRLTVL.

This clonotype was picked up a small number of times. The J gene is TRBJ2-5, the V gene TRBV7-9; perhaps TRBD2 as D (5 bases). The V end was cut by 6 bases, the J end by 4 bases, with 21 bases between. CDR1 and CDR2 from the germline V gene are SEHNR and FQNEAQ (reference sequence). CDR3 length: 16 residues. DNA of the CDR3: TGTGCCAGCAGTTCCAAGAGGGTTCGGGCAGGAGAGACCCAGTACTTC. Its protein is CASSSKRVRAGETQYF.

This clonotype was found many times. The chain employs TRBV20-1 and TRBJ2-1; 8 nucleotides agree with TRBD1. The V and J ends lost 7 bases and 7 bases, in that order; junction bases with no gene match: 9. The CDR3 length is 13 residues. CDR1 and CDR2 (germline): DFQATT, SNEGSKA (reference sequence). CDR3 in DNA: TGCAGTGTCACGCAGGGGGCGAGGAATGAGCAGTTCTTC. As protein: CSVTQGARNEQFF.

This clonotype has at least ten counts. This sequence joins TRBV12-3 or TRBV12-4 and TRBJ1-2; TRBD1 agrees at 8 bases. The CDR3 consists of 16 residues. After removal of 6 bases from V and 8 bases from J, the junction contained 17 bases not matched to a gene. The CDR3 nucleotides read TGTGCCAGCAGCCCAAATACAGGGGGAGGAGTAGGGGGCTACACCTTC. Protein product: CASSPNTGGGVGGYTF.

This clonotype has just a few counts. The chain couples TRBV11-1 to TRBJ1-2; tentatively, D is TRBD1 (5 bases). The ends were cut back, 8 bases at V and 6 bases at J, with 19 bases in the middle. Germline values: CDR1 SGHAT, CDR2 FQDESV (reference sequence). This CDR3 comprises 14 residues. The CDR3 coding sequence is TGTGCCAGCGCCCAAGAAGCAGGGAGGAATGGCTACACCTTC. This encodes CASAQEAGRNGYTF.

The chain combines TRBV5-1 with TRBJ1-2; D not resolved. The CDR3 has 15 amino acids. CDR1 is SGHRS and CDR2 is YFSETQ in the germline V gene. V lost 0 bases, J lost 0 bases, and 9 bases lay in between. CDR3 in amino acids: CASSLGANPNYGYTF. In DNA form, the CDR3 reads TGCGCCAGCAGCTTGGGGGCAAACCCTAACTATGGCTACACCTTC.

Remarks on this clonotype: It may be a read error: a sequence one base away is much more abundant. Given the absence of the conserved phenylalanine or tryptophan at the CDR3 end, a read error is likely. CDR3 sequence reads: CASSDWDRDYTDTQYI. The CDR3 nucleotides are TGTGCCAGCAGTGACTGGGACAGGGACTACACAGATACGCAGTATATT. The rearrangement links TRBV25-1 to TRBJ2-3; 9 nucleotides agree with TRBD1. Trimming cost V 3 bases and J 2 bases; bases outside gene matches: 6. From germline, CDR1 is MGHDK and CDR2 SYGVNS. This CDR3 has 16 residues.

This clonotype occurred a few times. V and J are TRBV4-3 and TRBJ2-2, with D perhaps TRBD1 (5 bases). The V gene's germline CDR1 is LGHNA and CDR2 YSLEER. Trimming left V 1 base short and J 0 bases short, with 9 bases between. The CDR3 totals 16 residues. The CDR3 DNA sequence: TGCGCCAGCAGCCAAGGAGCAGGGCCGAACACCGGGGAGCTGTTTTTT. It is translated as CASSQGAGPNTGELFF.

This clonotype was seen more than once but under ten times. The chain couples TRBV12-3 or TRBV12-4 to TRBJ1-4; D remains unclear. This CDR3 has 14 residues. Trimming took off 6 bases at V and 7 bases at J, with 15 bases between the two ends. CDR3 amino acids: CASSSPGSSEKLFF. The DNA of the CDR3 is TGTGCCAGCAGCAGCCCCGGAAGTTCTGAAAAACTGTTTTTT.

As concerns this clonotype: Given a much more abundant clone one base away, this may be a read error. The V gene is TRBV7-9, the J gene TRBJ2-3; D might be TRBD2 (6 bases). Germline CDR1 reads SEHNR; CDR2 reads FQNEAQ (reference sequence). There are 16 residues in the CDR3. The V gene lost 5 bases and the J gene lost 5 bases, with 20 bases spanning the gap. The CDR3 region has the DNA TGTGCCAGCAGCCCGTACGGCGGGACCGACATAGATACGCAGTATTTT. This gives the protein CASSPYGGTDIDTQYF.

This clonotype occurred many times. The gene calls are TRBV2 and TRBJ2-7; the match to TRBD2 covers 8 bases. From germline, CDR1 is SNHLY and CDR2 FYNNEI. The CDR3 is 14 amino acids. The V gene end was trimmed by 2 bases and the J gene end by 7 bases; junction bases not matched to a gene: 7. The CDR3 region is CASSEYKRGYEQYF. CDR3 DNA: TGTGCCAGCAGTGAATACAAGCGGGGGTATGAGCAGTACTTC. The variable domain in full, with the rest retrieved from reference TRBV2 and TRBJ2-7, is EPEVTQTPSHQVTQMGQEVILRCVPISNHLYFYWYRQILGQKVEFLVSFYNNEISEKSEIFDDQFSVERPDGSNFTLKIRSTKLEDSAMYFCASSEYKRGYEQYFGPGTRLTVT.

V and J are TRBV20-1 and TRBJ1-1, with 7 bases identical to TRBD1. Germline assignment: CDR1 DFQATT and CDR2 SNEGSKA (reference sequence). V shed 7 bases, J shed 1 base, and the junction held 9 bases outside the gene matches. This CDR3 comprises 14 residues. The DNA of the CDR3 is TGCAGTGGGATAGGGGGCGGGGAGAACACTGAAGCTTTCTTT. Translating it yields CSGIGGGENTEAFF.

The chain couples TRBV5-1 to TRBJ2-7, with a weak D call TRBD1 (5 bases). CDR1 SGHRS and CDR2 YFSETQ come from the germline V gene. The CDR3 is made up of 15 amino acids. V was cut by 2 bases and J by 7 bases, with 19 bases left in between. CDR3 loop: CASSLGQIGYNEQYF. The CDR3 DNA follows: TGCGCCAGCAGCTTAGGACAAATAGGATACAATGAGCAGTACTTC.

V gene TRBV6-2 or TRBV6-3 combines with J gene TRBJ2-5, with a tentative D call TRBD2 (6 bases). The CDR3 consists of 15 residues. V was pared by 5 bases and J by 2 bases, with 15 bases between. The V gene's germline CDR1 is MNHEY and CDR2 SVGEGT. The DNA of the CDR3 is TGTGCCAGCAGTCCCCACGGGAGACAACAAGAGACCCAGTACTTC. Amino acid sequence: CASSPHGRQQETQYF.

This clonotype appeared many times. The V call is TRBV29-1, the J call TRBJ1-2, with D perhaps matching TRBD1 (5 bases). In germline, CDR1 is SQVTM, CDR2 ANQGSEA. The CDR3 contains 13 residues. The V end lost 6 bases, the J end lost 7 bases, and 18 bases lay between the germline ends. Here the CDR3 reads CSVPTPGAPGYTF. CDR3 nucleotides: TGCAGCGTCCCCACCCCCGGGGCCCCTGGCTACACCTTC.